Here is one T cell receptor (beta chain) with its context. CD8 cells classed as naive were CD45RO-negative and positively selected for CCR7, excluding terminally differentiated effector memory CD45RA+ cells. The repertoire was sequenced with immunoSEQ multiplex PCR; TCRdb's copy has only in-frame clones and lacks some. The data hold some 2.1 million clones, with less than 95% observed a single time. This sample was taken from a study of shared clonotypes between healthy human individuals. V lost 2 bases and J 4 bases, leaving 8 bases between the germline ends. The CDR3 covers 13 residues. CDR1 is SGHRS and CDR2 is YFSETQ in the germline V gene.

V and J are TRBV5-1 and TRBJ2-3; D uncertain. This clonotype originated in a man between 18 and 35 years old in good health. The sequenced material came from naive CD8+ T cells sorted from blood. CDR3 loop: CASSLGYSDTQYF. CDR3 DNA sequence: TGCGCCAGCAGCTTAGGGTACTCAGATACGCAGTATTTT.